This T cell receptor beta chain was sequenced during a study of T cell changes during pregnancy in multiple sclerosis. Sequenced by immunoSEQ multiplex PCR; TCRdb stores in-frame clones only, minus some. Found here are 50,000 to 65,000 clones, about nine tenths of them singletons; the top ten hold around 2.3%. The V gene end was trimmed by 0 bases and the J gene end by 6 bases; junction bases not matched to a gene: 3. Germline V gene data show CDR1 as LGHNA and CDR2 as YNFKEQ. The CDR3 sequence is 15 residues long. The TCR sequence derives from a female donor in good health, enrolled as a control in a pregnancy study. The chain combines TRBV4-2 with TRBJ2-1, with 9 bases lining up with TRBD2. The material was peripheral blood, obtained in the first trimester of pregnancy. The CDR3 protein is CASSQDLLAGNEQFF. The CDR3 coding sequence is TGTGCCAGCAGCCAAGATCTACTAGCGGGCAATGAGCAGTTCTTC.